Each of the 11 T cell receptor beta chains below was sequenced from the same sample in a study of blood T cell repertoires in COVID-19. The table came from immunoSEQ multiplex PCR; TCRdb's copy has only in-frame clones and leaves some out. This table holds 65,000 to 85,000 clones, 60% to 85% found once. The sample comprised peripheral blood. These TCRs come from a human donor in a cohort sampled during active COVID-19.

V gene TRBV6-6 combines with J gene TRBJ2-5; 9 nucleotides agree with TRBD2. V was clipped by 8 bases and J by 2 bases; unmatched bases: 9. The CDR3 has 15 amino acids. In germline, CDR1 is MNHNY, CDR2 SVGAGI (reference sequence). DNA of the CDR3: TGTGCCAGCTCGACGATAGCGGGGGTACAAGAGACCCAGTACTTC. Translated, it gives CASSTIAGVQETQYF.

In this sample, this clone turned up a few times. This chain links TRBV10-3 with TRBJ1-3; no definite D call. Trimming cost V 3 bases and J 0 bases, with 12 bases left between them. Germline assignment: CDR1 ENHRY and CDR2 SYGVKD. The CDR3 contains 16 residues. The CDR3 loop is CAISDGRYYSGNTIYF. The CDR3, as DNA: TGTGCCATCAGTGATGGCCGTTACTACTCTGGAAACACCATATATTTT.

V gene TRBV30 combines with J gene TRBJ1-2; 8 bases line up with TRBD1. Germline CDR1 and CDR2: GTSNPN and SVGIG (reference sequence). This CDR3 region has 13 residues. V lost 0 bases and J lost 3; bases outside the gene matches: 0. The DNA of the CDR3 is TGTGCCTGGAGTGTACAGGGGGACTATGGCTACACCTTC. Protein sequence: CAWSVQGDYGYTF. Full variable domain (missing parts from reference TRBV30 and TRBJ1-2): SQTIHQWPATLVQPVGSPLSLECTVEGTSNPNLYWYRQAAGRGLQLLFYSVGIGQISSEVPQNLSASRPQDRQFILSSKKLLLSDSGFYLCAWSVQGDYGYTFGSGTRLTVV.

The chain uses TRBV7-3 and TRBJ2-1; no reliable D call. CDR1 and CDR2 (germline): SGHTA, FQGTGA. There are 17 residues in the CDR3. Trimming shortened V by 5 bases and J by 0 bases, and 17 bases separated the two germline ends. The CDR3 is CASSPESSMSSYNEQFF. In DNA, the CDR3 is TGTGCCAGCAGCCCCGAGAGTAGCATGAGCTCCTACAATGAGCAGTTCTTC.

This chain links TRBV11-3 with TRBJ2-1, with 10 positions matching TRBD2. With V trimmed by 6 bases and J by 1 base, 12 bases remained unmatched. This CDR3 spans 18 amino acids. Germline CDR1 and CDR2: SGHNT and YENEEA. The CDR3 loop is CASSSILSAGGSYNEQFF. The CDR3 nucleotides are TGTGCCAGCAGTTCTATATTGTCAGCGGGAGGGTCCTACAATGAGCAGTTCTTC. Using reference TRBV11-3 and TRBJ2-1 for the parts outside the CDR3, the full variable domain is EAGVVQSPRYKIIEKKQPVAFWCNPISGHNTLYWYLQNLGQGPELLIRYENEEAVDDSQLPKDRFSAERLKGVDSTLKIQPAELGDSAVYLCASSSILSAGGSYNEQFFGPGTRLTVL.

The V call is TRBV6-5, the J call TRBJ1-5; 7 bases match TRBD1. V trimming: 2 bases; J trimming: 6 bases; junction bases outside the gene matches: 7. Germline V gene lookup returns CDR1 MNHEY and CDR2 SVGAGI. The CDR3 loop spans 15 amino acids. CDR3 DNA: TGTGCCAGCAGTTACGTAGGGGGCGCAGGTCAGCCCCAGCATTTT. Translating it yields CASSYVGGAGQPQHF.

This clone was seen a few times. V gene TRBV12-3 or TRBV12-4 combines with J gene TRBJ2-1; no clear D gene. Trimming cost V 2 bases and J 4 bases, with 6 bases left between them. The CDR3 is 13 amino acids. This chain's CDR3 is CASSLISYNEQFF. The CDR3 DNA is TGTGCCAGCAGTTTAATTTCTTACAATGAGCAGTTCTTC.

This clone occurred a few times. The chain combines TRBV7-3 with TRBJ2-1; 8 positions match TRBD2. The CDR3 is made up of 17 amino acids. V dropped 5 bases and J dropped 0; count of bases not matched to a gene: 9. The germline gives CDR1 SGHTA, CDR2 FQGTGA. CDR3 amino acids: CASSLAGGVGSYNEQFF. The CDR3 nucleotides read TGTGCCAGCAGCCTCGCCGGGGGGGTAGGCTCCTACAATGAGCAGTTCTTC. The complete variable domain, with remaining parts taken from reference TRBV7-3 and TRBJ2-1, reads GAGVSQTPSNKVTEKGKYVELRCDPISGHTALYWYRQSLGQGPEFLIYFQGTGAADDSGLPNDRFFAVRPEGSVSTLKIQRTERGDSAVYLCASSLAGGVGSYNEQFFGPGTRLTVL.

The J gene is TRBJ2-5, the V gene TRBV20-1; TRBD2 aligns across 10 bases. The CDR3 runs 15 residues. The V gene end was trimmed by 3 bases and the J gene end by 4 bases; junction bases not matched to a gene: 8. The germline V gene has CDR1 DFQATT and CDR2 SNEGSKA (reference sequence). The CDR3 coding sequence is TGCAGTGCTAGTATTCTAGCGGGAGTGGGAGAGACCCAGTACTTC. This encodes CSASILAGVGETQYF.

The chain has TRBV29-1 and TRBJ1-2, with TRBD1 as a possible D gene (6 bases). V shed 2 bases and J shed 5 bases, with 12 bases lying between them. Germline-derived CDR1 and CDR2 are SQVTM and ANQGSEA. CDR3 length: 13 amino acids. The CDR3 region is CSVERRTDYGYTF. Here the CDR3 DNA reads TGCAGCGTTGAACGTAGGACAGATTATGGCTACACCTTC.

The gene calls are TRBV19 and TRBJ2-1, with 7 bases identical to TRBD2. Germline CDR1 and CDR2: LNHDA and SQIVND (reference sequence). The CDR3 length is 14 residues. Trimming at V came to 7 bases and at J to 7 bases, leaving 10 bases not matched to a gene. CDR3 loop: CASIAGDRGNEQFF. The CDR3 DNA follows: TGTGCCAGTATTGCGGGAGACCGGGGTAATGAGCAGTTCTTC.